These T cell receptor beta chains were read from a single sample in a study of T cell responses to AZD1222 COVID-19 vaccine. Sequencing was performed with immunoSEQ multiplex PCR; in TCRdb, only in-frame clones are kept and a portion is missing. This sample has some 130,000 clones, with approximately 90% found just once. The source was peripheral blood, collected on day 0 of AZD1222 vaccination. These receptors all come from an adult in good health. Both conserved end residues are part of each CDR3. D genes are given only for firm matches. For some rows the clone size is stated as once, few or many, or as a class when expanded; others skip it.

v_call	j_call	clone_size	d_call	cdr3_nt	cdr3_aa
TRBV14	TRBJ1-1	-	-	TGTGCCAGCAGCCAAGATCTAATGAACACTGAAGCTTTCTTT	CASSQDLMNTEAFF
TRBV6-5	TRBJ1-4	once	TRBD1	TGTGCCAGCAGGAAGGGGGCGATGGGTGAAAAACTGTTTTTT	CASRKGAMGEKLFF
TRBV12-5	TRBJ1-2	-	-	TGTGCTAGTGGTTCCCCCCTCTCTATGGGCTACACCTTC	CASGSPLSMGYTF
TRBV5-1	TRBJ2-3	few	TRBD1	TGCGCCAGCAGCTTGTGGGGACAGGGGACAGATACGCAGTATTTT	CASSLWGQGTDTQYF
TRBV4-2	TRBJ2-1	-	-	TGTGCCAGCAGCCGAGGGCCCTTTGACGAAAATGAGCAGTTCTTC	CASSRGPFDENEQFF
TRBV2	TRBJ1-1	-	-	TGTGCCAGCGCGACGGAACTGAACACTGAAGCTTTCTTT	CASATELNTEAFF
TRBV20-1	TRBJ2-7	-	-	TGCAGTGCTAGTAGGGCCGTCTCGGGGGACGAGCAGTACTTC	CSASRAVSGDEQYF
TRBV7-3	TRBJ1-6	once	-	TGTGCCAGCAGCTTACAGGATCTTAATTCACCCCTCCACTTT	CASSLQDLNSPLHF
TRBV11-3	TRBJ2-7	-	TRBD2	TGTGCCAGCAGCTTAAAACCGGGGGGGCCTTACGAGCAGTACTTC	CASSLKPGGPYEQYF
TRBV7-9	TRBJ1-2	-	-	TGTGCCAGCAGCGGGACATTTAACTATGGCTACACCTTC	CASSGTFNYGYTF
TRBV19	TRBJ1-1	once	-	TGTGCCAGTAGTGCACCTCCGGGAAGCGGGAACACTGAAGCTTTCTTT	CASSAPPGSGNTEAFF
TRBV5-5	TRBJ1-2	-	-	TGTGCCAGCAGCCCGTCTTATGGCTACACCTTC	CASSPSYGYTF
TRBV19	TRBJ2-7	-	-	TGTGCCAGTAGTGGCTGGGCGAGGAGCGAGCAGTACTTC	CASSGWARSEQYF
TRBV7-3	TRBJ2-1	once	TRBD2	TGTGCCAGCAGTTCAAGCGGGGGGGCCGGTGAGCAGTTCTTC	CASSSSGGAGEQFF
TRBV7-2	TRBJ1-5	-	-	TGTGCCAGCTGCGATGTTGGGGGGCAGCCCCAGCATTTT	CASCDVGGQPQHF
TRBV5-6	TRBJ1-2	-	-	TGTGCCAGCAGCTCCCTCAGGACAGAATATGGCTACACCTTC	CASSSLRTEYGYTF
TRBV5-4	TRBJ2-2	-	-	TGTGCCAGCAGCTTACAGGGACCCGGGGAGCTGTTTTTT	CASSLQGPGELFF
TRBV7-3	TRBJ2-6	-	-	TGTGCCAGCAGCTTCGGTGGTGGGGCCAACGTCCTGACTTTC	CASSFGGGANVLTF
TRBV14	TRBJ2-1	-	TRBD2	TGTGCCAGCACCCCCGGGACTAGCGGGGTGGCCTCTGAGCAGTTCTTC	CASTPGTSGVASEQFF
TRBV4-1	TRBJ1-6	-	-	TGCGCCAGCAGCCAAGATGGGAGAAATTCACCCCTCCACTTT	CASSQDGRNSPLHF
TRBV4-2	TRBJ1-2	-	-	TGTGCCAGCAGCCCGCGGGGCAGCCAAACCCTTAACTATGGCTACACCTTC	CASSPRGSQTLNYGYTF
TRBV7-2	TRBJ1-4	few	-	TGTGCCAGCAGCTCTCAGGGAATAGAGGAAAAACTGTTTTTT	CASSSQGIEEKLFF
TRBV5-4	TRBJ1-2	-	-	TGTGCCAGCAGCGAGGGACTTGGCTATGGCTACACCTTC	CASSEGLGYGYTF
TRBV27	TRBJ2-5	-	TRBD1	TGTGCCAGCAGTTCCCGGGACAGGGGGGGGCTGTACCAAGAGACCCAGTACTTC	CASSSRDRGGLYQETQYF
TRBV10-2	TRBJ2-1	once	-	TGCGCCAGCACCGGAGGGGAATACAATGAGCAGTTCTTC	CASTGGEYNEQFF
TRBV4-3	TRBJ1-2	-	-	TGCGCCAGCAGCCAAGAGAACAGATATGGCTACACCTTC	CASSQENRYGYTF
TRBV9	TRBJ2-2	-	-	TGTGCCAGCAGCGTAAGGGTCCCCGGGGAGCTGTTTTTT	CASSVRVPGELFF
TRBV9	TRBJ2-3	-	TRBD2	TGTGCCAGCAGACCAACTAGCGGGGGGGCAGGTGATACGCAGTATTTT	CASRPTSGGAGDTQYF
TRBV28	TRBJ2-2	-	-	TGTGCCAGCAGTGTTTACACCGGGGAGCTGTTTTTT	CASSVYTGELFF
TRBV29-1	TRBJ1-2	-	TRBD1	TGCAGCGTTGCTACCCGTTGGACAGGCGACTATGGCTACACCTTC	CSVATRWTGDYGYTF
TRBV28	TRBJ1-2	-	-	TGTGCCAGCAGTGGTATTACCTCTCCGGCTCGCTACACCTTC	CASSGITSPARYTF
TRBV7-3	TRBJ2-5	-	-	TGTGCCAGCAGCTTAGCCGGTGGGGTACAAGAGACCCAGTACTTC	CASSLAGGVQETQYF
TRBV29-1	TRBJ2-1	-	TRBD2	TGCAGCGTTGCCGGGACTAGCGGAACAGCCTACAATGAGCAGTTCTTC	CSVAGTSGTAYNEQFF
TRBV7-6	TRBJ2-7	-	-	TGTGCCAGCAGCGCCTCGACAGGAGGGGACTACGAGCAGTACTTC	CASSASTGGDYEQYF
TRBV11-3	TRBJ2-3	-	-	TGTGCCAGCAGCTCCCGAAGGGGCCTCGAAGATACGCAGTATTTT	CASSSRRGLEDTQYF
TRBV24-1	TRBJ2-7	-	TRBD1	TGTGCCACCAGTGATTTGCCACGACAGGGGTTGACTCAGCAGTACTTC	CATSDLPRQGLTQQYF
TRBV11-3	TRBJ1-1	-	-	TGTGCCAGCAGCTCTTACATGGAGAACACTGAAGCTTTCTTT	CASSSYMENTEAFF
TRBV7-6	TRBJ2-6	-	-	TGTGCCAGCAGCTTCTTTGGGGGGGCCAACGTCCTGACTTTC	CASSFFGGANVLTF
TRBV4-1	TRBJ1-1	-	-	TGCGCCAGCAGCCATCTGGGACGCTCGAGAGACACTGAAGCTTTCTTT	CASSHLGRSRDTEAFF
TRBV29-1	TRBJ2-3	-	-	TGCAGCGTTGGGGACGTCGCGCAGTATTTT	CSVGDVAQYF
TRBV2	TRBJ2-1	-	-	TGTGCCAGCAGTGATTACCATCCTCCGGAGCAGTTCTTC	CASSDYHPPEQFF
TRBV4-3	TRBJ1-2	-	-	TGCGCCAGCAGCCAAGAGGTAAACTATGGCTACACCTTC	CASSQEVNYGYTF
TRBV2	TRBJ2-5	-	-	TGTGCCAGCAGTGACGGGGGAGGACGGGAGACCCAGTACTTC	CASSDGGGRETQYF
TRBV10-1	TRBJ2-3	-	-	TGCGCCAGCAGTGTATCCAGGGTCGGGGATACGCAGTATTTT	CASSVSRVGDTQYF
TRBV19	TRBJ1-6	-	-	TGTGCCAGTAGTATAAGGTTGGCCCCAGGACTGGTAGCATCACCCCTCCACTTT	CASSIRLAPGLVASPLHF
TRBV24-1	TRBJ2-1	-	TRBD1	TGTGCCACCAGTGATTTGAAGACAGGGTTGAATGAGCAGTTCTTC	CATSDLKTGLNEQFF
TRBV6-2/TRBV6-3	TRBJ2-3	-	-	TGTGCCAGCAGTTACCTCCAGAGCACAGATACGCAGTATTTT	CASSYLQSTDTQYF
TRBV3-1/TRBV3-2	TRBJ2-7	-	-	TGTGCCAGCAGCCAAGATCGCGCCGGCCCCTGCTACTCTCCTACCTACGAGCAGTACTTC	CASSQDRAGPCYSPTYEQYF
TRBV5-8	TRBJ2-1	-	TRBD2	TGTGCCAGCAGGTCAGCGGGAGGAGGGACCTACAATGAGCAGTTCTTC	CASRSAGGGTYNEQFF
TRBV28	TRBJ1-5	-	-	TGTGCCAGCAGTCCCCACCCGAGGGTAAAGAGACAGCCCCAGCATTTT	CASSPHPRVKRQPQHF
TRBV3-1/TRBV3-2	TRBJ1-4	-	TRBD1	TGTGCCAGCAGCCAAGAGGGACAGCCAAATGAAAAACTGTTTTTT	CASSQEGQPNEKLFF
TRBV12-3/TRBV12-4	TRBJ1-2	-	TRBD1	TGTGCCAGCAGCCGGGACAGGGTTGGCTACACCTTC	CASSRDRVGYTF
TRBV5-1	TRBJ2-3	-	-	TGCGCCAGCAGCTTGGCTAGCACCACATCGGATACGCAGTATTTT	CASSLASTTSDTQYF
TRBV6-6	TRBJ1-3	-	TRBD1	TGTGCCAGCAGTCTCCGGGACAGGGGGCCCCCTAGAGAGTTCCCCATATATTTT	CASSLRDRGPPREFPIYF
TRBV28	TRBJ1-5	-	-	TGTGCCAGTACTCGGGACAAGTTTTCGAATTGGCATTTT	CASTRDKFSNWHF
TRBV5-1	TRBJ2-1	-	TRBD1	TGCGCCAGCAGATCGGACAGGGGGAATGAGCAGTTCTTC	CASRSDRGNEQFF
TRBV30	TRBJ1-6	once	-	TGTGCCACACACTCCCGCAGTACTAATTCACCCCTCCACTTT	CATHSRSTNSPLHF
TRBV20-1	TRBJ1-2	-	-	TGCAGTGCTAGTGCCGCATCCTATGGCTACACCTTC	CSASAASYGYTF
TRBV18	TRBJ1-1	few	-	TGTGCCAGCTCACAAGGACAGCCCGGTTTGAACACTGAAGCTTTCTTT	CASSQGQPGLNTEAFF
TRBV5-1	TRBJ2-1	-	TRBD2	TGCGCCAGCAGCTTGGGCGGGGGAGGCCTCGAGCAGTTCTTC	CASSLGGGGLEQFF